This T cell receptor (beta chain) originates from a study of blood T cells in healthy people across ages. Study results and limitations: A roughly linear fall in TCR beta diversity per million T cells was seen with increasing age. In these data, TCR beta diversity tracked strongly with naive T cell percentage.

This clonotype was counted a few times. Its antigen is not known. Together with a sample-barcoded 5' primer, a J-beta primer mix was included in a second PCR lasting roughly 6 to 12 cycles. TCRdb itself ran the 5' RACE reads through MiXCR, one entry per CDR3 protein. The profile covers fewer than 750,000 distinct CDR3 sequences, with 52% appearing a single time and approximately 12% taken by the ten largest. This receptor was obtained from a woman of 80 years or more in good health. The sample taken for sequencing was blood.

CDR3 amino acids: CASSLEDRGAGELFF. DNA for the CDR3: TGCGCCAGCAGCTTGGAGGACAGGGGGGCCGGGGAGCTGTTTTTT. The chain carries TRBV5-1 and TRBJ2-2; 10 bases map to TRBD1. V shed 0 bases, J shed 6 bases, and the junction held 2 bases outside the gene matches. The CDR3 has 15 amino acids. The germline gives CDR1 SGHRS, CDR2 YFSETQ.